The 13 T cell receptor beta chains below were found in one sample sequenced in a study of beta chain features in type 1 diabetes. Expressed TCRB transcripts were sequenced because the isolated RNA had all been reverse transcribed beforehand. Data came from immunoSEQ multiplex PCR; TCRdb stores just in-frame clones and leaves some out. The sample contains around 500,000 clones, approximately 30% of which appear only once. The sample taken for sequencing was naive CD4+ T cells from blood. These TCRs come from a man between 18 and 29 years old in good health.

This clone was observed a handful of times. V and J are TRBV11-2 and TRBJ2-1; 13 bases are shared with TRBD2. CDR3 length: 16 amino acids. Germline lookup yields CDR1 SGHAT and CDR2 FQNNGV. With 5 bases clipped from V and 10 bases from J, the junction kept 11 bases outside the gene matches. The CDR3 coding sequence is TGTGCCAGCAGCCCTTACGGACTAGCGGGAGTATTAGAGCAGTTCTTC. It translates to CASSPYGLAGVLEQFF.

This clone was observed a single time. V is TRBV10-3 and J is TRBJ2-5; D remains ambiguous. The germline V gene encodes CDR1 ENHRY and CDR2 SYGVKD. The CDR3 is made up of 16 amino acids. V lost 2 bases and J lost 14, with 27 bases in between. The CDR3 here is CAISETETRAGPHDYF. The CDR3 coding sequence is TGTGCCATCAGTGAGACCGAAACAAGGGCCGGGCCCCATGATTACTTC.

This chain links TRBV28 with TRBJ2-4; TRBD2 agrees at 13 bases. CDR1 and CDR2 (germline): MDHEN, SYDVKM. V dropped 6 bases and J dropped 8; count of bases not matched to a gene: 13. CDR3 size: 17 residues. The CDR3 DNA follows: TGTGCCAGCAGAGCCGAAAGACTAGCGGGAGGAAGAGACATTCAGTACTTC. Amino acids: CASRAERLAGGRDIQYF. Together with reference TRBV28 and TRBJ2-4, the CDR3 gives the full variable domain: DVKVTQSSRYLVKRTGEKVFLECVQDMDHENMFWYRQDPGLGLRLIYFSYDVKMKEKGDIPEGYSVSREKKERFSLILESASTNQTSMYLCASRAERLAGGRDIQYFGAGTRLSVL.

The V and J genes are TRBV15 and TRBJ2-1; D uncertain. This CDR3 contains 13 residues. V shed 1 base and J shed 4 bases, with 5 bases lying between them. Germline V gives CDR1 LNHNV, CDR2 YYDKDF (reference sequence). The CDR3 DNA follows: TGTGCCACCAGCAGAGTCGAGTACAATGAGCAGTTCTTC. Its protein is CATSRVEYNEQFF.

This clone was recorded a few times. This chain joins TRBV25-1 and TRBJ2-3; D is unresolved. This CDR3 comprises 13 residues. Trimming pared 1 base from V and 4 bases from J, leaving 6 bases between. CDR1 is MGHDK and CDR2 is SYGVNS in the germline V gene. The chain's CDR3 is CASSESFPDTQYF. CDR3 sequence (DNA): TGTGCCAGCAGTGAATCGTTCCCAGATACGCAGTATTTT.

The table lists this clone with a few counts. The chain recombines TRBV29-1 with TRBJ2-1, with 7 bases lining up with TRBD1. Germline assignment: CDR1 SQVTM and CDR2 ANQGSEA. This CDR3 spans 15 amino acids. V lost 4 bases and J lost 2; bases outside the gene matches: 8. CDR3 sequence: CSVVLQGVAYNEQFF. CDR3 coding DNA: TGCAGCGTTGTGTTGCAGGGGGTGGCCTACAATGAGCAGTTCTTC.

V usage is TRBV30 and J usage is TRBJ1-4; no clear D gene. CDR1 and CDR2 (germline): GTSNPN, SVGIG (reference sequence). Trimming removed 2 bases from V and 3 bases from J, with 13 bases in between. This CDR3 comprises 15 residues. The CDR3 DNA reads TGTGCCTGGAGTAGTGGCTGGGAACCTAATGAAAAACTGTTTTTT. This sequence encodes CAWSSGWEPNEKLFF.

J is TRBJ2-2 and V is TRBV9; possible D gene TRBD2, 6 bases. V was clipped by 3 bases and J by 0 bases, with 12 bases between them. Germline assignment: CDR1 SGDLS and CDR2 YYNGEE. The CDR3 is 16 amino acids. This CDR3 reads CASSALGTSNTGELFF. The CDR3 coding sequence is TGTGCCAGCAGCGCCCTGGGGACTTCGAACACCGGGGAGCTGTTTTTT.

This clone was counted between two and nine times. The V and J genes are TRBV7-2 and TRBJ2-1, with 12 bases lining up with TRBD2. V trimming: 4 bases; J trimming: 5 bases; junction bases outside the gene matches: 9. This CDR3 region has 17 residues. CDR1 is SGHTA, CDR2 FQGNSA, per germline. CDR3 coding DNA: TGTGCCAGCAGCTCCAGGACTAGCGGGACGGTGCACAATGAGCAGTTCTTC. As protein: CASSSRTSGTVHNEQFF.

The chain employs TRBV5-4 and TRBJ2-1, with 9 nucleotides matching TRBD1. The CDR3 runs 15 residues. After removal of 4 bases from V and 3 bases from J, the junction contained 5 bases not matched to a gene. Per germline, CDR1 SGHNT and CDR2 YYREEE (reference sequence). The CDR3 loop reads CASSQDRGVYNEQFF. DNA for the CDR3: TGTGCCAGCAGCCAAGACAGGGGGGTCTACAATGAGCAGTTCTTC. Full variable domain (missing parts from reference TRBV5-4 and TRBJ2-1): ETGVTQSPTHLIKTRGQQVTLRCSSQSGHNTVSWYQQALGQGPQFIFQYYREEENGRGNFPPRFSGLQFPNYSSELNVNALELDDSALYLCASSQDRGVYNEQFFGPGTRLTVL.

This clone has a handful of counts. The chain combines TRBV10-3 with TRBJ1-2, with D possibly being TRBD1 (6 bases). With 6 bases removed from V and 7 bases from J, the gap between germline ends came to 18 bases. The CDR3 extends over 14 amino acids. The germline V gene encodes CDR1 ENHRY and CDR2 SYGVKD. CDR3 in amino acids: CAIRVEGGSGGYTF. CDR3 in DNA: TGTGCCATCAGAGTCGAAGGGGGAAGCGGTGGCTACACCTTC.

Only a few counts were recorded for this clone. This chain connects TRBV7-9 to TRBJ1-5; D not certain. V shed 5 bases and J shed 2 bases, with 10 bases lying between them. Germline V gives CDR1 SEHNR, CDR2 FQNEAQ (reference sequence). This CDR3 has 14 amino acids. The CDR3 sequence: CASSPLWGNQPQHF. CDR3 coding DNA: TGTGCCAGCAGCCCGCTCTGGGGCAATCAGCCCCAGCATTTT.

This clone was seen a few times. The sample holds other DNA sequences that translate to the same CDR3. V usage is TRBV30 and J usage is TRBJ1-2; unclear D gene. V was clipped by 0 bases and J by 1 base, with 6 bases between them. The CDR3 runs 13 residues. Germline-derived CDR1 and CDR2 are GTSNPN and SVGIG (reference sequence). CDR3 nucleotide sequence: TGTGCCTGGAGTGTGAAGGGTAACTATGGCTACACCTTC. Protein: CAWSVKGNYGYTF.